The 10 T cell receptor beta chains given below trace back to one sample, sequenced in a study of CD8+CD57+ T cells in acquired aplastic anemia. The patients chosen for sequencing had shown expansion of CD8+CD57+ cells (detected by flow cytometry). Profiles of TCR beta VDJ and CDR3 were generated from a genomic DNA template. Via MiXCR, TCRdb re-called the reads, giving one row per CDR3 protein. Of around 200,000 distinct CDR3 sequences detected, nearly 65% appear once; the ten largest clones hold about 42%. The material sequenced was sorted CD4+, CD8+, or CD8+CD57+ T cells (not recorded which) from PBMCs. These receptor sequences come from a human donor with aplastic anemia.

The chain links TRBV2 to TRBJ1-2; unclear D gene. Per the germline V gene, CDR1 is SNHLY and CDR2 is FYNNEI. The CDR3 totals 14 residues. Between the trimmed V and J ends, which lost 6 bases and 3 bases, there was a span of 14 bases. The CDR3 loop is CASSLGGPYYGYTF. The CDR3 region has the DNA TGTGCCAGCAGCCTCGGCGGTCCATACTATGGCTACACCTTC.

This clonotype was detected ten times or more. V gene TRBV2 combines with J gene TRBJ1-6; D remains unclear. From germline, CDR1 is SNHLY and CDR2 FYNNEI. Trimming took off 7 bases at V and 11 bases at J, with 12 bases between the two ends. The CDR3 consists of 12 residues. The CDR3 nucleotides read TGTGCCAGCATGGGCCCCAATCCACCCCTCCACTTT. This translates into CASMGPNPPLHF.

The rearrangement uses TRBV6-5 and TRBJ2-7; tentative D call: TRBD1 (6 bases). The V gene lost 2 bases and the J gene lost 0 bases, with 17 bases spanning the gap. Germline assignment: CDR1 MNHEY and CDR2 SVGAGI. The CDR3 has 17 residues. This CDR3 reads CASSYTRQVAFSYEQYF. CDR3 DNA: TGTGCCAGCAGTTACACCCGACAGGTAGCCTTCTCCTACGAGCAGTACTTC.

Only a few counts were recorded for this clonotype. V usage is TRBV7-9 and J usage is TRBJ2-7; D ambiguous. The germline V gene has CDR1 SEHNR and CDR2 FQNEAQ (reference sequence). Trimming shortened V by 5 bases and J by 0 bases, and 8 bases separated the two germline ends. This CDR3 spans 13 amino acids. DNA for the CDR3: TGTGCCAGCAGCCCGGGTATCTCCTACGAGCAGTACTTC. It codes for CASSPGISYEQYF.

This clonotype was seen at least ten times. The chain is built from TRBV6-1 and TRBJ1-5; D remains ambiguous. This CDR3 region has 12 residues. CDR1 and CDR2 from the germline V gene are MNHNS and SASEGT. The V end lost 3 bases, the J end lost 9 bases, and 9 bases lay between the germline ends. The CDR3 DNA reads as TGTGCCAGCAGTGACCACGGGAGGCCCCAGCATTTT. Amino acids: CASSDHGRPQHF.

The chain links TRBV20-1 to TRBJ2-7; TRBD1 matches at 9 bases. V shed 6 bases, J shed 7 bases, and the junction held 16 bases outside the gene matches. Germline CDR1 and CDR2: DFQATT and SNEGSKA (reference sequence). The CDR3 runs to 15 residues. The CDR3 nucleotides are TGCAGTGCATTTAATATGGACAGGGGAGCTGGGGAGCAGTACTTC. The encoded protein is CSAFNMDRGAGEQYF.

This clonotype was seen ten or more times. This CDR3 is CASRSGTSVNNEQFF. In nucleotides, the CDR3 is TGTGCCAGCAGATCCGGGACTAGCGTAAACAATGAGCAGTTCTTC. The genes are TRBV12-3 or TRBV12-4 and TRBJ2-1; 10 nucleotides agree with TRBD2. This CDR3 spans 15 amino acids. After removal of 6 bases from V and 5 bases from J, the junction contained 7 bases not matched to a gene.

J is TRBJ2-3 and V is TRBV6-2 or TRBV6-3; tentatively, D is TRBD1 (5 bases). V lost 3 bases to trimming and J lost 5 bases, with 15 bases between them. Germline V CDR1 and CDR2: MNHEY, SVGEGT. The CDR3 runs 15 residues. In DNA form, the CDR3 reads TGTGCCAGCAGTTATGACCCTAAAACAGGAGATACGCAGTATTTT. It yields the protein CASSYDPKTGDTQYF.

This clonotype was counted at least ten times. The CDR3 nucleotides are TGTGCCATCAGTGAGTCGGTAGACCGGAATCAGCCCCAGCATTTT. Amino acids: CAISESVDRNQPQHF. The rearrangement uses TRBV10-3 and TRBJ1-5; no clear D gene. This CDR3 contains 15 residues. Germline V gives CDR1 ENHRY, CDR2 SYGVKD. Trimming left V 0 bases short and J 4 bases short, with 10 bases between.

V usage is TRBV7-3 and J usage is TRBJ2-1; TRBD1 agrees at 10 bases. The CDR3 has 15 amino acids. Looked up from germline, CDR1 is SGHTA and CDR2 is FQGTGA. The V gene end was trimmed by 4 bases and the J gene end by 8 bases; junction bases not matched to a gene: 8. The CDR3, as DNA: TGTGCCAGCAGCTCGTCGGGACAGGGGAGCGATGAGCAGTTCTTC. It yields the protein CASSSSGQGSDEQFF.